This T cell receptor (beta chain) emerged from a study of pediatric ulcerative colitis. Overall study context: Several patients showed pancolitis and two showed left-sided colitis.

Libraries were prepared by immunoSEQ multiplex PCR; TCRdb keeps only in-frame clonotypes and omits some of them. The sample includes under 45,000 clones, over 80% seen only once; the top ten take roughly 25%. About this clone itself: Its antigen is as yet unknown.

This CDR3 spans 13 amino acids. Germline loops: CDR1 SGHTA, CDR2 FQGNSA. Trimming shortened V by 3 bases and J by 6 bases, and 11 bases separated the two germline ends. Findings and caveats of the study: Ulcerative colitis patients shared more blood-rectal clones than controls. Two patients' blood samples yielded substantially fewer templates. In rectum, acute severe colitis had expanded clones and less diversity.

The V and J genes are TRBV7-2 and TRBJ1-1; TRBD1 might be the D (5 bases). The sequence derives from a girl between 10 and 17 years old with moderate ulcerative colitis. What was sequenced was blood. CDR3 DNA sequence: TGTGCCAGCAGCTTCGACTGGGGGGCTGAAGCTTTCTTT. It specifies CASSFDWGAEAFF.